This TCR beta chain emerged from a study of blood T cells in healthy people across ages. This clonotype was seen repeatedly, ten times or more. Its antigen is not identified. Points from the study as a whole: The fall in TCR beta diversity per million T cells was roughly linear with age. When one million T cells were used, diversity estimates were thought to be underestimates.

The second PCR ran roughly 6 to 12 cycles with a sample-barcoded 5' primer and J-beta primers. Each cDNA molecule carried a tag from a template-switch adaptor that contained 12 random nucleotides. Each CDR3 protein is one row after TCRdb ran MiXCR on the 5' RACE reads. The repertoire includes about 1,800,000 distinct CDR3 sequences, about 28% of them detected once, and about 8% sits in the top ten. The source is a young woman in good health. What was sequenced was blood.

Here the CDR3 reads CASRSTSGSYEQYF. DNA for the CDR3: TGTGCCAGCAGATCAACTAGCGGCTCCTACGAGCAGTACTTC. V gene TRBV7-9 combines with J gene TRBJ2-7, with 8 bases fitting TRBD2. V dropped 6 bases and J dropped 0; count of bases not matched to a gene: 4. From germline, CDR1 is SEHNR and CDR2 FQNEAQ (reference sequence). The CDR3 runs 14 residues.